One sample yielded the 20 T cell receptor beta chains listed below, sequenced in a study of CD8+ T cells in alopecia areata. Treatment here: oral pan-JAK inhibitor, 5-10 mg twice daily. Reverse transcription of extracted RNA yielded cDNA, which provided the sequencing template. TCRdb's table, derived via immunoSEQ multiplex PCR, lists solely in-frame clones and lacks some. The table lists 100,000 or so clones, 55% to 70% of them singletons. This sample comprised CD8+ T cells sorted from blood, obtained between weeks 55 and 70, from a patient treated with tofacitinib. The receptor set was obtained from a human donor with alopecia areata.

As regards this clone: Additional DNA sequences in this sample encode the identical CDR3. This chain joins TRBV7-9 and TRBJ2-7; the D gene could be TRBD1 or TRBD2 (5 bases each). Germline CDR1 is SEHNR and CDR2 is FQNEAQ (reference sequence). Trimming pared 4 bases from V and 7 bases from J, leaving 26 bases between. The CDR3 is made up of 17 amino acids. For the CDR3, the DNA is TGTGCCAGCAGCTCCGGAATCTCGATGGGGGATTCCCATGAGCAGTACTTC. It translates to CASSSGISMGDSHEQYF.

The chain uses TRBV13 and TRBJ2-2; D call uncertain. Germline V lookup: CDR1 PRHDT, CDR2 FYEKMQ (reference sequence). This CDR3 is built from 13 residues. The ends were cut back, 4 bases at V and 1 base at J, with 4 bases in the middle. The CDR3 nucleotides are TGTGCCAGCAGCTCCAAGAACACCGGGGAGCTGTTTTTT. Translation gives CASSSKNTGELFF.

The CDR3: CASRIGADTQYF. CDR3 nucleotide sequence: TGCGCCAGCAGAATAGGCGCAGATACGCAGTATTTT. This rearrangement joins TRBV5-1 to TRBJ2-3; the D is unclear. Trimming stripped 5 bases from V and 4 bases from J, with 8 bases between. CDR1 and CDR2 from the germline V gene are SGHRS and YFSETQ. The CDR3 has 12 amino acids. Full variable domain (remainder filled in from reference TRBV5-1 and TRBJ2-3): KAGVTQTPRYLIKTRGQQVTLSCSPISGHRSVSWYQQTPGQGLQFLFEYFSETQRNKGNFPGRFSGRQFSNSRSEMNVSTLELGDSALYLCASRIGADTQYFGPGTRLTVL.

This chain connects TRBV11-1 to TRBJ2-3; 8 bases match TRBD1. Losses at the gene ends were 5 bases for V and 1 base for J; bases not matched to a gene: 5. The CDR3 consists of 15 residues. Germline-derived CDR1 and CDR2 are SGHAT and FQDESV (reference sequence). The CDR3, as DNA: TGTGCCAGCAGCCCCTCGACAGGGGGCACAGATACGCAGTATTTT. Translation: CASSPSTGGTDTQYF.

There are a few counts of this clone. For the CDR3, the DNA is TGTGCCAGCAGCCCAGAGGCGGCGGGGGTTGGTGAGCAGTACTTC. Its translation is CASSPEAAGVGEQYF. This chain uses TRBV7-9 with TRBJ2-7, with TRBD2 matching 7 bases. This CDR3 is built from 15 residues. The germline CDR1 and CDR2 sequences are SEHNR and FQNEAQ (reference sequence). V was clipped by 5 bases and J by 7 bases; unmatched bases: 14. Complete variable domain (other parts from reference TRBV7-9 and TRBJ2-7): DTGVSQNPRHKITKRGQNVTFRCDPISEHNRLYWYRQTLGQGPEFLTYFQNEAQLEKSRLLSDRFSAERPKGSFSTLEIQRTEQGDSAMYLCASSPEAAGVGEQYFGPGTRLTVT.

Turning to this clone: The same CDR3 is also encoded by other DNA sequences in this sample. Here the CDR3 DNA reads TGTGCCAGCCGGGACAGGGTCTACGAGCAGTACTTC. This codes for CASRDRVYEQYF. This chain links TRBV2 with TRBJ2-7, with TRBD1 matching over 9 bases. Germline V gene lookup returns CDR1 SNHLY and CDR2 FYNNEI. V lost 8 bases and J lost 3; bases outside the gene matches: 2. The CDR3 spans 12 residues.

The sample holds a few counts of this clone. The V and J genes are TRBV7-8 and TRBJ1-5; 8 bases are a match to TRBD1. The V gene's germline CDR1 is SGHVS and CDR2 FQNEAQ. This CDR3 region has 15 residues. V shed 5 bases, J shed 7 bases, and the junction held 10 bases outside the gene matches. The CDR3 reads CASSHAAGGRQPQHF. The CDR3 DNA reads TGTGCCAGCAGCCACGCCGCAGGGGGCAGGCAGCCCCAGCATTTT.

The chain uses TRBV7-3 and TRBJ2-1; unclear D gene. This CDR3 region has 15 residues. From germline, CDR1 is SGHTA and CDR2 FQGTGA. The V gene lost 5 bases and the J gene lost 0 bases, with 11 bases spanning the gap. This CDR3 is CASSLHTSSYNEQFF. The CDR3 coding sequence is TGTGCCAGCAGCCTCCATACGAGCTCCTACAATGAGCAGTTCTTC.

V gene TRBV27 combines with J gene TRBJ1-5, with 7 bases fitting TRBD1. Germline-derived CDR1 and CDR2 are MNHEY and SMNVEV (reference sequence). V shed 6 bases and J 2 bases; nucleotides not matched to a gene: 4. This CDR3 has 14 amino acids. CDR3 amino acids: CASSPDRGNQPQHF. The CDR3 nucleotides are TGTGCCAGCAGCCCAGACAGGGGCAATCAGCCCCAGCATTTT.

This chain connects TRBV18 to TRBJ2-3; D may match TRBD1 or TRBD2 (6 bases each). The germline V gene encodes CDR1 KGHSH and CDR2 LQKENI. V lost 2 bases and J 1 base, leaving 7 bases between the germline ends. The CDR3 totals 14 residues. In nucleotides, the CDR3 is TGTGCCAGCTCACCAGGGGGGCGCACAGATACGCAGTATTTT. This codes for CASSPGGRTDTQYF.

The chain joins TRBV4-1 to TRBJ2-3; perhaps D is TRBD1 or TRBD2 (5 bases each). The V end was cut by 1 base, the J end by 2 bases, with 10 bases between. In germline, CDR1 is MGHRA, CDR2 YSYEKL. The CDR3 is 15 amino acids. The CDR3 spells CASSQGGFPTDTQYF. CDR3 bases: TGCGCCAGCAGCCAAGGGGGGTTCCCCACAGATACGCAGTATTTT.

V gene TRBV30 combines with J gene TRBJ2-7; tentative D call: TRBD1 (5 bases). Trimming removed 3 bases from V and 1 base from J, with 10 bases in between. The CDR3 covers 13 residues. Germline V gives CDR1 GTSNPN, CDR2 SVGIG (reference sequence). CDR3 residues: CAWRYRFSYEQYF. As DNA, the CDR3 is TGTGCCTGGAGGTACAGGTTTTCCTACGAGCAGTACTTC.

Worth noting for this clone: This same CDR3 is encoded by further DNA sequences in the sample. V usage is TRBV20-1 and J usage is TRBJ2-7; D is uncertain. V was pared by 1 base and J by 3 bases, with 4 bases between. Germline-derived CDR1 and CDR2 are DFQATT and SNEGSKA (reference sequence). The CDR3 has 11 residues. The CDR3 sequence is CSARAGYEQYF. The CDR3 DNA is TGCAGTGCTAGAGCGGGCTACGAGCAGTACTTC.

The chain has TRBV6-1 and TRBJ1-5, with a possible D match to TRBD1 (5 bases). Trimming cost V 3 bases and J 6 bases, with 15 bases left between them. The CDR3 sequence is 15 residues long. The germline V gene encodes CDR1 MNHNS and CDR2 SASEGT. CDR3 residues: CASSDEQGSPQPQHF. In DNA form, the CDR3 reads TGTGCCAGCAGTGATGAGCAGGGTTCGCCTCAGCCCCAGCATTTT.

The chain combines TRBV7-6 with TRBJ2-2; D remains ambiguous. This CDR3 region has 16 residues. Germline lookup yields CDR1 SGHVS and CDR2 FNYEAQ. V dropped 5 bases and J dropped 1 base, with 14 bases sitting between them. The CDR3 DNA sequence: TGTGCCAGCAGCATTCAGGAAGCTCTGAACACCGGGGAGCTGTTTTTT. It codes for CASSIQEALNTGELFF.

This clone showed up just a few times. The genes are TRBV29-1 and TRBJ2-7; D could derive from TRBD1 or TRBD2 (7 bases each). This CDR3 has 13 amino acids. The V gene's germline CDR1 is SQVTM and CDR2 ANQGSEA. V lost 1 base to trimming and J lost 4 bases, with 11 bases between them. The CDR3 sequence: CSVEAGGVYEQYF. The CDR3 region has the DNA TGCAGCGTTGAAGCAGGGGGGGTGTACGAGCAGTACTTC.

This chain uses TRBV18 with TRBJ2-3; D not resolved. This CDR3 has 13 amino acids. Trimming stripped 0 bases from V and 6 bases from J, with 7 bases between. Germline-derived CDR1 and CDR2 are KGHSH and LQKENI. CDR3 DNA: TGTGCCAGCTCACCACCTTGGGCTGATACGCAGTATTTT. This sequence encodes CASSPPWADTQYF.

This clone was observed once. V gene TRBV11-2 combines with J gene TRBJ2-2; D gene unclear. The CDR3 covers 16 residues. V lost 5 bases and J 0 bases, leaving 13 bases between the germline ends. Looked up from germline, CDR1 is SGHAT and CDR2 is FQNNGV. DNA of the CDR3: TGTGCCAGCAGCCCCTTAGCAGGCGCGAACACCGGGGAGCTGTTTTTT. Amino acids: CASSPLAGANTGELFF.

Written as DNA, the CDR3 is TGTGCCAGCAGCGTAGACTTGGAGGACGAGACCCAGTACTTC. This sequence encodes CASSVDLEDETQYF. V gene TRBV9 combines with J gene TRBJ2-5, with a weak D call TRBD2 (5 bases). V dropped 0 bases and J dropped 5 bases, with 11 bases sitting between them. The germline CDR1 and CDR2 sequences are SGDLS and YYNGEE. This CDR3 contains 14 residues.

The chain uses TRBV30 and TRBJ2-6, with a weak D call TRBD1 (5 bases). This CDR3 spans 14 amino acids. CDR1 is GTSNPN and CDR2 is SVGIG in the germline V gene (reference sequence). V was trimmed by 3 bases and J by 1 base, leaving 7 bases between them. CDR3: CAWSSGSGANVLTF. The CDR3 DNA is TGTGCCTGGAGCTCAGGGTCTGGGGCCAACGTCCTGACTTTC.